Shown below are 15 T cell receptor beta chains from a single sample sequenced in a study of blood T cell repertoires in COVID-19. TCRdb keeps only in-frame clones here, not all; method: immunoSEQ multiplex PCR. Among about 50,000 clones listed, approximately 91% were seen once. Sample: peripheral blood. Receptors originate from a man aged 50 to 60 with active COVID-19.

This clone was seen once. This chain joins TRBV18 and TRBJ1-2; D is unresolved. The germline CDR1 and CDR2 sequences are KGHSH and LQKENI. V lost 0 bases, J lost 8 bases, and 19 bases lay in between. The CDR3 is made up of 16 amino acids. This CDR3 reads CASSPPRLLAIEGYTF. As DNA, the CDR3 is TGTGCCAGCTCACCACCCCGCCTGCTTGCGATCGAGGGCTACACCTTC.

This chain uses TRBV12-5 with TRBJ2-2; tentatively, D is TRBD1 (6 bases). Deletions cut 6 bases from V and 7 bases from J, with 18 bases between. Germline CDR1 and CDR2: LGHNT and FRNRAP. This CDR3 has 15 residues. CDR3 residues: CASGLLQGSHGELFF. As DNA, the CDR3 is TGTGCTAGTGGCCTCCTACAGGGTTCGCACGGGGAGCTGTTTTTT.

The J gene is TRBJ2-5, the V gene TRBV7-2, with D tentatively TRBD2 (5 bases). V lost 1 base, J lost 3 bases, and 18 bases lay in between. CDR3 length: 17 amino acids. Germline CDR1 is SGHTA and CDR2 is FQGNSA. Here the CDR3 reads CASSLGPGSHTKETQYF. The CDR3 nucleotides are TGTGCCAGCAGCTTAGGCCCGGGATCTCATACGAAAGAGACCCAGTACTTC.

The rearrangement joins TRBV11-2 to TRBJ2-5, with 7 positions matching TRBD1. The V segment lost 5 bases and the J segment 4 bases; nucleotides outside the gene matches: 4. The germline V gene has CDR1 SGHAT and CDR2 FQNNGV. The CDR3 is 13 amino acids. In DNA form, the CDR3 reads TGTGCCAGCAGCCGTAACAGGGGAGAGACCCAGTACTTC. Amino acid sequence: CASSRNRGETQYF.

The chain is built from TRBV7-9 and TRBJ1-1; no reliable D call. V lost 3 bases and J lost 2, with 10 bases in between. Per the germline V gene, CDR1 is SEHNR and CDR2 is FQNEAQ (reference sequence). The CDR3 loop spans 14 amino acids. The CDR3 region is CASSFGQANTEAFF. The CDR3 bases are TGTGCCAGCAGCTTTGGGCAGGCCAACACTGAAGCTTTCTTT.

The chain combines TRBV2 with TRBJ1-2; no definite D call. CDR1 is SNHLY, CDR2 FYNNEI, per germline. This CDR3 contains 12 residues. The V end was cut by 7 bases, the J end by 8 bases, with 14 bases between. CDR3 nucleotides: TGTGCCAGCAATATCCAAAACACGGGCTACACCTTC. As protein: CASNIQNTGYTF.

The chain recombines TRBV19 with TRBJ1-4, with TRBD1 matching 9 bases. Trimming removed 5 bases from V and 7 bases from J; junction bases left unmatched: 8. Germline V gene lookup returns CDR1 LNHDA and CDR2 SQIVND (reference sequence). The CDR3 length is 15 residues. The CDR3 reads CASSFEDRGSEKLFF. The CDR3 nucleotides read TGTGCCAGTAGTTTCGAGGACAGGGGTTCTGAAAAACTGTTTTTT.

This clone was recorded once. The J gene is TRBJ1-1, the V gene TRBV15, with D possibly being TRBD1 (5 bases). The CDR3 loop spans 13 amino acids. V lost 5 bases and J 7 bases, leaving 14 bases between the germline ends. Germline lookup yields CDR1 LNHNV and CDR2 YYDKDF (reference sequence). CDR3 nucleotides: TGTGCCACCAGCCGTCCAGGGCAGGGTGAAGCTTTCTTT. Amino acids: CATSRPGQGEAFF.

The chain has TRBV6-4 and TRBJ2-1, with TRBD2 matching 11 bases. CDR3 length: 14 amino acids. Trimming took 3 bases from V and 9 from J; bases not matched to a gene: 4. Germline CDR1 is MRHNA and CDR2 is SNTAGT. CDR3 protein: CASSDGTSGGEQFF. CDR3 sequence (DNA): TGTGCCAGCAGTGATGGGACTAGCGGAGGTGAGCAGTTCTTC.

This rearrangement joins TRBV5-1 to TRBJ1-4; 7 positions match TRBD1. The germline V gene has CDR1 SGHRS and CDR2 YFSETQ. The CDR3 covers 16 residues. The V gene end was trimmed by 4 bases and the J gene end by 0 bases; junction bases not matched to a gene: 6. This chain's CDR3 is CASSRTGYATNEKLFF. Written as DNA, the CDR3 is TGCGCCAGCAGCCGGACAGGATATGCAACTAATGAAAAACTGTTTTTT.

The rearrangement links TRBV5-1 to TRBJ2-7; 9 nucleotides line up with TRBD1. After removal of 4 bases from V and 1 base from J, the junction contained 6 bases not matched to a gene. The CDR3 length is 15 residues. CDR1 SGHRS and CDR2 YFSETQ come from the germline V gene. The CDR3 is CASSITQGASYEQYF. CDR3 in DNA: TGCGCCAGCAGCATAACACAGGGGGCATCCTACGAGCAGTACTTC.

This chain links TRBV5-6 with TRBJ1-2; possibly TRBD1 for D (6 bases). With 3 bases removed from V and 0 bases from J, the gap between germline ends came to 9 bases. Germline V gene data show CDR1 as SGHDT and CDR2 as YYEEEE. The CDR3 is 14 residues long. CDR3 sequence reads: CASSSTGSNYGYTF. Written as DNA, the CDR3 is TGTGCCAGCAGCTCGACAGGTTCTAACTATGGCTACACCTTC.

The chain is built from TRBV7-9 and TRBJ2-5; TRBD1 is a possible D gene (6 bases). V gave up 5 bases and J gave up 3 bases, with 16 bases separating them. CDR1 is SEHNR and CDR2 is FQNEAQ in the germline V gene (reference sequence). The CDR3 covers 15 residues. The CDR3 loop reads CASSPTPTGKETQYF. In DNA, the CDR3 is TGTGCCAGCAGCCCTACCCCGACAGGCAAAGAGACCCAGTACTTC.

Only a few counts were recorded for this clone. This sequence joins TRBV7-9 and TRBJ1-6; 8 positions match TRBD1. This CDR3 has 18 amino acids. Unmatched junction bases numbered 9, after V lost 3 bases and J lost 2 bases. Per the germline V gene, CDR1 is SEHNR and CDR2 is FQNEAQ (reference sequence). The CDR3 nucleotides are TGTGCCAGCAGCTTCGCAGGGGGCGATAGGACCTATAATTCACCCCTCCACTTT. As protein: CASSFAGGDRTYNSPLHF. The full variable domain, its missing parts supplied by reference TRBV7-9 and TRBJ1-6, is DTGVSQNPRHKITKRGQNVTFRCDPISEHNRLYWYRQTLGQGPEFLTYFQNEAQLEKSRLLSDRFSAERPKGSFSTLEIQRTEQGDSAMYLCASSFAGGDRTYNSPLHFGNGTRLTVT.

This rearrangement joins TRBV6-4 to TRBJ2-3; 8 bases line up with TRBD1. The junction had 7 bases not matched to a gene; V was cut back by 6 bases and J by 2 bases. Germline V gives CDR1 MRHNA, CDR2 SNTAGT. The length of the CDR3 is 15 residues. The CDR3: CASSPGQGDTDTQYF. The CDR3 DNA follows: TGTGCCAGCAGCCCAGGACAGGGAGACACAGATACGCAGTATTTT.